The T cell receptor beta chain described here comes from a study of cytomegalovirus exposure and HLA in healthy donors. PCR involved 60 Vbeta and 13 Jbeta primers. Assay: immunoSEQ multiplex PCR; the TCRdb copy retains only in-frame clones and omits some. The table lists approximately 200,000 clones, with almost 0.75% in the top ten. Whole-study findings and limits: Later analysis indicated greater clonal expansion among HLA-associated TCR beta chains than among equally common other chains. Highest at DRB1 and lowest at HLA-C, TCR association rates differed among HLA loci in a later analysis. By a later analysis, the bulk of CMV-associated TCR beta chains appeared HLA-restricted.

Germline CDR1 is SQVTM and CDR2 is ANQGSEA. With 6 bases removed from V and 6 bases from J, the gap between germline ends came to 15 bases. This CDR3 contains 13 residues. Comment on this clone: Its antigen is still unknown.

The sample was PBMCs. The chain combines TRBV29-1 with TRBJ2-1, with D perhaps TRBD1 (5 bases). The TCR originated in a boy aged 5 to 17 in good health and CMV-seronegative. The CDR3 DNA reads TGCAGCGTCGGCGAACAGGCCCGCAATGAGCAGTTCTTC. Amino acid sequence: CSVGEQARNEQFF.